This TCR beta chain was sequenced for a study of blood T cells in healthy people across ages. General study points: Older age coincided with a roughly linear decline in TCR beta diversity per million T cells.

Of note for this clonotype: Its target is unknown.

Germline lookup yields CDR1 SGHTA and CDR2 FQGNSA. This CDR3 region has 13 residues. The V and J ends lost 5 bases and 7 bases respectively, with 12 bases between them. The use of a sample-barcoded 5' primer and a J-beta primer mix characterized a second PCR of roughly 7 to 11 cycles. Every sample produced at least 2.5 million CDR3-containing paired-end reads. TCRdb called the 5' RACE reads again in MiXCR, with one record for every CDR3 protein. Of 730,000 or so distinct CDR3 sequences listed, roughly 41% are singletons. Sequencing was performed on blood. The genes are TRBV7-2 and TRBJ1-5, with D perhaps matching TRBD1 (6 bases). This TCR was sampled from a woman aged 55-70 years in good health. This CDR3 reads CASSVVRGQPQHF. As DNA, the CDR3 is TGTGCCAGCAGCGTAGTAAGGGGGCAGCCCCAGCATTTT.